One sample yielded the 10 T cell receptor beta chains listed below, sequenced in a study of cytomegalovirus exposure and HLA in healthy donors. Researchers ran the PCR with 60 Vbeta and 13 Jbeta primers. Method: immunoSEQ multiplex PCR; TCRdb's copy keeps in-frame clones and lacks some. Among 100,000 or so clones listed, approximately 66% were seen once. The sample was PBMCs. The receptors were gathered from a middle-aged man in good health and CMV-seropositive.

This sequence joins TRBV23-1 and TRBJ1-1; D remains ambiguous. TRBV23-1 is annotated as an ORF whose role is uncertain. The CDR3 spans 16 residues. Trimming took 0 bases from V and 5 from J, leaving 16 bases between them. This CDR3 is CASSQSKAEALTEAFF. Written as DNA, the CDR3 is TGCGCCAGCAGTCAATCGAAGGCAGAGGCGTTAACTGAAGCTTTCTTT.

The chain carries TRBV30 and TRBJ2-7, with D unresolved. The CDR3 runs to 13 residues. The V gene lost 2 bases and the J gene lost 3 bases, with 11 bases spanning the gap. CDR1 and CDR2 (germline): GTSNPN, SVGIG (reference sequence). The CDR3 DNA reads as TGTGCCTGGAGTAAGATACAGAACTACGAGCAGTACTTC. Amino acids: CAWSKIQNYEQYF.

The rearrangement joins TRBV6-1 to TRBJ2-7, with 8 positions matching TRBD2. This CDR3 is 14 amino acids long. Looked up from germline, CDR1 is MNHNS and CDR2 is SASEGT. Trimming removed 11 bases from V and 0 bases from J; junction bases left unmatched: 9. The CDR3 loop is CASILGRGSYEQYF. The CDR3 DNA follows: TGTGCCTCCATCCTCGGGAGGGGCTCCTACGAGCAGTACTTC.

The chain couples TRBV5-1 to TRBJ1-3, with 7 bases identical to TRBD1. The J segment lost 3 bases and the V segment lost 3 bases, leaving 0 bases of the junction unmatched. The CDR3 consists of 13 residues. The germline V gene has CDR1 SGHRS and CDR2 YFSETQ. This CDR3 is CASSWDSGNTIYF. The CDR3 DNA sequence: TGCGCCAGCAGCTGGGACAGTGGAAACACCATATATTTT.

The genes are TRBV6-1 and TRBJ1-1; perhaps TRBD1 as D (6 bases). Germline lookup yields CDR1 MNHNS and CDR2 SASEGT. Trimming removed 11 bases from V and 2 bases from J, with 12 bases in between. The CDR3 extends over 12 amino acids. As DNA, the CDR3 is TGTGCCGTCTACAGGGTTAACACTGAAGCTTTCTTT. As protein: CAVYRVNTEAFF.

The chain joins TRBV6-5 to TRBJ1-4; D remains unclear. The CDR3 extends over 14 amino acids. Germline assignment: CDR1 MNHEY and CDR2 SVGAGI. V gave up 2 bases and J gave up 7 bases, with 11 bases separating them. The CDR3 protein is CASSYRDKGEKLFF. The CDR3 bases are TGTGCCAGCAGTTACCGGGATAAGGGTGAAAAACTGTTTTTT.

V and J are TRBV4-2 and TRBJ2-1; 8 bases line up with TRBD2. CDR3 length: 16 residues. Per the germline V gene, CDR1 is LGHNA and CDR2 is YNFKEQ. The V and J ends lost 0 bases and 6 bases, in that order; junction bases with no gene match: 7. The CDR3 DNA sequence: TGTGCCAGCAGCCAAGATGGAGCGGGGGAAGCCAATGAGCAGTTCTTC. This encodes CASSQDGAGEANEQFF.

The J gene is TRBJ2-5, the V gene TRBV4-1, with 10 bases identical to TRBD2. V shed 1 base, J shed 10 bases, and the junction held 12 bases outside the gene matches. This CDR3 has 16 amino acids. Germline V gives CDR1 MGHRA, CDR2 YSYEKL. DNA of the CDR3: TGCGCCAGCAGCCAAGGGGAAACTAGCGGGGACGTGAGCCAGTACTTC. Translating it yields CASSQGETSGDVSQYF.

The chain couples TRBV6-6 to TRBJ2-3, with D unresolved. The ends were cut back, 6 bases at V and 6 bases at J, with 19 bases in the middle. This CDR3 has 15 amino acids. The germline CDR1 and CDR2 sequences are MNHNY and SVGAGI (reference sequence). The DNA for the CDR3 is TGTGCCAGCAGCTCCCTACCTATGCCCCGGGATACGCAGTATTTT. This gives the protein CASSSLPMPRDTQYF.

The CDR3 DNA reads TGTGCCAGAAGCGCACAAACCACAGGTAGAGAGCAGTACGTC. Its protein product is CARSAQTTGREQYV. The chain couples TRBV5-3 to TRBJ2-7, with D possibly TRBD1 on 5 matching bases. TRBV5-3 has ORF status, its function being uncertain. Trimming removed 4 bases from V and 7 bases from J, with 18 bases in between. The CDR3 is 14 amino acids.